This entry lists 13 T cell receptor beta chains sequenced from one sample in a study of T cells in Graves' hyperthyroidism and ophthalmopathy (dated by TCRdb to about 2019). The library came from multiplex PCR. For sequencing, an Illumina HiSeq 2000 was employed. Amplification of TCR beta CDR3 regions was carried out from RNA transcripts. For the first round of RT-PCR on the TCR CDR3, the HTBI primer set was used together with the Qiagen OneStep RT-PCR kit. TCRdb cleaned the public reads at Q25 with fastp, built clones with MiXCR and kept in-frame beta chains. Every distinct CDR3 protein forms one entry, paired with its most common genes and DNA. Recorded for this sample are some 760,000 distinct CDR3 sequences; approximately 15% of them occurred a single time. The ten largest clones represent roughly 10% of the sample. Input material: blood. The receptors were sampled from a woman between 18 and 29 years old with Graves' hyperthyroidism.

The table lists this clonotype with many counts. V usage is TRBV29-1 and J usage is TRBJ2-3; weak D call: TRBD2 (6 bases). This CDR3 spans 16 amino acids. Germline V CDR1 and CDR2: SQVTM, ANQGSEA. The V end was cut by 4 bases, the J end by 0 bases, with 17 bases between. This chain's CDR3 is CSVVSGSGPSTDTQYF. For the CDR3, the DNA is TGCAGCGTTGTTAGTGGTAGCGGCCCTAGCACAGATACGCAGTATTTT.

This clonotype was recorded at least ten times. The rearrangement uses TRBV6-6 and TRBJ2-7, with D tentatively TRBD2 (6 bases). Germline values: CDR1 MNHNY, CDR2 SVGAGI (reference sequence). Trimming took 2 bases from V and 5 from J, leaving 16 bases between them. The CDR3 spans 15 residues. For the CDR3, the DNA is TGTGCCAGCAGTTACGGGACTCTCCTACCCAACGAGCAGTACTTC. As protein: CASSYGTLLPNEQYF.

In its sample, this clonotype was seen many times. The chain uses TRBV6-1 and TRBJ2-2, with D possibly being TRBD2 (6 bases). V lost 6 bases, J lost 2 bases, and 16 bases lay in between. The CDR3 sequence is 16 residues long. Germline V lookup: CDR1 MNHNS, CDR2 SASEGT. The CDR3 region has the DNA TGTGCCAGCAGGGGTAGGGACGGGAGAAACACCGGGGAGCTGTTTTTT. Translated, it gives CASRGRDGRNTGELFF.

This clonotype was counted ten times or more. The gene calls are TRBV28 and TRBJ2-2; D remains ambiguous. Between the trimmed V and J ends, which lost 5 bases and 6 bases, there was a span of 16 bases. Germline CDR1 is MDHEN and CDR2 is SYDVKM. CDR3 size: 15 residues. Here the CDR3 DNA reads TGTGCCAGCAGTCCCTCGGACGGACGCTCCGGGGAGCTGTTTTTT. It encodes CASSPSDGRSGELFF.

The CDR3 bases are TGTGCCAGTAGTATAGGAGGGGAGAACGAGCTGTTTTTT. It yields the protein CASSIGGENELFF. The genes are TRBV19 and TRBJ2-2; D possibly matches TRBD1 or TRBD2 (5 bases each). Trimming cost V 1 base and J 11 bases, with 11 bases left between them. Germline V gene data show CDR1 as LNHDA and CDR2 as SQIVND (reference sequence). CDR3 length equals 13 residues.

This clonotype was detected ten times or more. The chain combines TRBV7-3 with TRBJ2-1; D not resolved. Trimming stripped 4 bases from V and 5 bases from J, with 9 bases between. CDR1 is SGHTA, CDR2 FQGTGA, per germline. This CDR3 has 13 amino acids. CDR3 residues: CASSSWSDNEQFF. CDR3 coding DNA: TGTGCCAGCAGCTCCTGGAGTGACAATGAGCAGTTCTTC.

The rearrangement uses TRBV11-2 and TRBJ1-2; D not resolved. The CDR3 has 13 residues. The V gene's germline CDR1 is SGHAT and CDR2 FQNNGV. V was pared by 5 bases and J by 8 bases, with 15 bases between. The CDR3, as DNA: TGTGCCAGCAGCCCCCTGTCGTGGAAAGGCTACACCTTC. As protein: CASSPLSWKGYTF.

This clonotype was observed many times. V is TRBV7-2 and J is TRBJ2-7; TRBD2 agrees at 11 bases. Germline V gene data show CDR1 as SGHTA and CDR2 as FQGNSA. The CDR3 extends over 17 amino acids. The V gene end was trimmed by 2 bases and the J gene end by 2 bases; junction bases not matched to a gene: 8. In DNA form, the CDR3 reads TGTGCCAGCAGCTTACCCGGGACTAGCGGCATAGCCTACGAGCAGTACTTC. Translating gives CASSLPGTSGIAYEQYF. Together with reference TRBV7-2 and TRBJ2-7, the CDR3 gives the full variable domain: GAGVSQSPSNKVTEKGKDVELRCDPISGHTALYWYRQSLGQGLEFLIYFQGNSAPDKSGLPSDRFSAERTGGSVSTLTIQRTQQEDSAVYLCASSLPGTSGIAYEQYFGPGTRLTVT.

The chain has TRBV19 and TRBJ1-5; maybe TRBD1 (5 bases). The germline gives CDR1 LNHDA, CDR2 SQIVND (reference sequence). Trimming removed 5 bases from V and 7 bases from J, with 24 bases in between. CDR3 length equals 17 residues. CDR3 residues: CASSPHPRASEVQPQHF. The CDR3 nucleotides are TGTGCCAGTAGTCCACACCCCAGGGCTTCTGAGGTCCAGCCCCAGCATTTT.

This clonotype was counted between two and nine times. The CDR3 loop reads CAIRRQGAGELFF. The CDR3, as DNA: TGTGCCATCAGGAGACAGGGGGCCGGGGAGCTGTTTTTT. The genes are TRBV10-3 and TRBJ2-2; 9 bases are a match to TRBD1. The CDR3 is made up of 13 amino acids. CDR1 and CDR2 (germline): ENHRY, SYGVKD. V trimming: 6 bases; J trimming: 6 bases; junction bases outside the gene matches: 2.

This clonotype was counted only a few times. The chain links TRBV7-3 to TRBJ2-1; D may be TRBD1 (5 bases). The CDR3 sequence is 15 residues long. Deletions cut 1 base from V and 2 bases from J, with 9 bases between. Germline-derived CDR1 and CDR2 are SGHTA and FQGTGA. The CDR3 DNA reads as TGTGCCAGCAGCTTAAAAGGGGTCCCCTACAATGAGCAGTTCTTC. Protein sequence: CASSLKGVPYNEQFF.

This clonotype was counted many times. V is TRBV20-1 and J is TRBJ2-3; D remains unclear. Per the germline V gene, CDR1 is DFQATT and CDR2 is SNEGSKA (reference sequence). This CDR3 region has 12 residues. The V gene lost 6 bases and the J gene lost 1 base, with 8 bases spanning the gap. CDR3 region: CSAAKGTDTQYF. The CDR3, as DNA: TGCAGTGCCGCGAAGGGCACAGATACGCAGTATTTT.

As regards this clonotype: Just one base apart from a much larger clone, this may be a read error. Written as DNA, the CDR3 is TGCAGTGCTAGGGACCAGGACGGAGTGGACGAGCAGTACTTC. It translates to CSARDQDGVDEQYF. This chain connects TRBV20-1 to TRBJ2-7; D unclear. V lost 3 bases and J lost 5, with 17 bases in between. This CDR3 region has 14 residues. CDR1 is DFQATT and CDR2 is SNEGSKA in the germline V gene (reference sequence).